This T cell receptor beta chain is from a study of control samples from healthy donors and cancer patients. Clones were sequenced by immunoSEQ multiplex PCR, and TCRdb holds only the in-frame ones, with some missing. The sample has approximately 10,000 clones; more than 75% are singletons. The CDR3 has 18 amino acids. Between the trimmed V and J ends, which lost 7 bases and 0 bases, there was a span of 22 bases. The germline gives CDR1 MDHEN, CDR2 SYDVKM. The J gene is TRBJ1-5, the V gene TRBV28; the D is unclear. The TCR was taken from a man between 60 and 70 years old with colorectal cancer. Specimen: PBMCs. CDR3 nucleotide sequence: TGTGCCAGCACCTCACCCCGGAGGCAGAGATATAGCAATCAGCCCCAGCATTTT. Translating gives CASTSPRRQRYSNQPQHF. The full variable domain, its missing parts supplied by reference TRBV28 and TRBJ1-5, is DVKVTQSSRYLVKRTGEKVFLECVQDMDHENMFWYRQDPGLGLRLIYFSYDVKMKEKGDIPEGYSVSREKKERFSLILESASTNQTSMYLCASTSPRRQRYSNQPQHFGDGTRLSIL.